This T cell receptor beta chain was identified during a study of blood T cell repertoires in COVID-19. Study as a whole: The origin of the acute and convalescent COVID-19 samples was the United States, Italy and Spain. The analysed material was cDNA or gDNA that came from T cells, B-cell-depleted T cells, or PBMCs.

In the authors' methods: Quantification of nucleated cells was approximated via reference gene primer amplification. Data came from immunoSEQ multiplex PCR; TCRdb stores just in-frame clones and leaves some out. V, J and clone size derive from that table, while D and trimming were established from the DNA sequence. Counted here are around 230,000 clones, 83% occurring once; the ten biggest clones make up roughly 2.7%. The TCR comes from a woman in her thirties or forties with active or convalescent COVID-19. Source material: peripheral blood.

The CDR3 DNA sequence: TGTGCCTCCCGGGACATGTACGAGCAGTACTTC. This encodes CASRDMYEQYF. This chain links TRBV30 with TRBJ2-7; the D gene is possibly TRBD1 (6 bases). Per the germline V gene, CDR1 is GTSNPN and CDR2 is SVGIG (reference sequence). The CDR3 is 11 residues long. Trimming stripped 7 bases from V and 4 bases from J, with 11 bases between.